These 26 T cell receptor beta chains came from one sample sequenced in a study of identical twins. MiXCR was run by TCRdb on the 5' RACE reads, yielding one entry per CDR3 protein. Counted here are around 490,000 distinct CDR3 sequences, over 11% occurring once; the ten biggest clones make up approximately 0.98%. These data were also reused for a study on yellow fever vaccine responses in identical twins.

Sequenced sample: CD4+ T cells sorted from blood. Every receptor here comes from a woman aged 18-29 years in good health.

This clonotype has ten or more counts. The rearrangement links TRBV15 to TRBJ2-5, with D perhaps being TRBD1 or TRBD2 (6 bases each). CDR1 is LNHNV and CDR2 is YYDKDF in the germline V gene (reference sequence). The V end lost 2 bases, the J end lost 7 bases, and 17 bases lay between the germline ends. This CDR3 is built from 15 residues. The CDR3 reads CATSRNRGGPGTQYF. Here the CDR3 DNA reads TGTGCCACCAGCAGAAATAGAGGGGGGCCTGGGACCCAGTACTTC.

The chain joins TRBV3-1 to TRBJ2-3; 7 positions match TRBD1. The germline gives CDR1 LGHDT, CDR2 YNNKEL (reference sequence). Losses at the gene ends were 4 bases for V and 6 bases for J; bases not matched to a gene: 7. The CDR3 spans 14 residues. In DNA, the CDR3 is TGTGCCAGCAGCCCGGGACAGAAGGGGGATACGCAGTATTTT. It translates to CASSPGQKGDTQYF.

This clonotype was observed a few times. The V call is TRBV4-3, the J call TRBJ2-1; a possible D gene is TRBD2 (5 bases). Germline values: CDR1 LGHNA, CDR2 YSLEER. The CDR3 has 16 residues. V lost 0 bases to trimming and J lost 4 bases, with 13 bases between them. The CDR3 region is CASSQDPAEVYNEQFF. In DNA, the CDR3 is TGCGCCAGCAGCCAAGATCCAGCGGAAGTATACAATGAGCAGTTCTTC.

This clonotype has a count of ten or more. The rearrangement joins TRBV12-3 or TRBV12-4 to TRBJ2-5; TRBD2 matches 7 bases. The CDR3 runs 14 residues. The ends lost 3 bases at V and 4 bases at J; junction bases unmatched: 5. The CDR3 protein is CASSFRVAGETQYF. The CDR3 region has the DNA TGTGCCAGCAGTTTTAGAGTAGCGGGAGAGACCCAGTACTTC.

The chain couples TRBV6-2 or TRBV6-3 to TRBJ2-5; perhaps TRBD2 as D (6 bases). Germline CDR1 reads MNHEY; CDR2 reads SVGEGT. This CDR3 comprises 16 residues. With 4 bases removed from V and 1 base from J, the gap between germline ends came to 16 bases. The CDR3 nucleotides read TGTGCCAGCAGTTCAGGACTACGAAACCTCCAAGAGACCCAGTACTTC. The encoded protein is CASSSGLRNLQETQYF.

There are many counts of this clonotype. The V call is TRBV6-5, the J call TRBJ2-7; TRBD1 matches 11 bases. V was clipped by 2 bases and J by 1 base; unmatched bases: 1. Germline CDR1 reads MNHEY; CDR2 reads SVGAGI. This CDR3 contains 15 residues. The CDR3 nucleotides are TGTGCCAGCAGTTACCGGGACAGGGGGTCCTACGAGCAGTACTTC. It yields the protein CASSYRDRGSYEQYF.

The chain is built from TRBV6-2 or TRBV6-3 and TRBJ2-7; D uncertain. The germline CDR1 and CDR2 sequences are MNHEY and SVGEGT. This CDR3 is 12 amino acids long. Trimming cost V 8 bases and J 2 bases, with 10 bases left between them. The CDR3 coding sequence is TGTGCCAGCGCTGGTACCCCCTACGAGCAGTACTTC. It specifies CASAGTPYEQYF.

This clonotype was picked up a small number of times. This chain uses TRBV20-1 with TRBJ2-7, with TRBD1 identical over 9 bases. The CDR3 is 14 amino acids. V lost 6 bases and J lost 7; bases outside the gene matches: 13. Looked up from germline, CDR1 is DFQATT and CDR2 is SNEGSKA (reference sequence). The CDR3 region is CSARSDRGWGEQYF. The CDR3 DNA sequence: TGCAGTGCAAGAAGTGACAGGGGGTGGGGGGAGCAGTACTTC.

The rearrangement joins TRBV7-8 to TRBJ2-1, with 11 nucleotides matching TRBD2. Germline assignment: CDR1 SGHVS and CDR2 FQNEAQ. This CDR3 contains 15 residues. J lost 4 bases, V lost 4 bases, and 3 bases had no gene match. This CDR3 is CASSSGLAEYNEQFF. As DNA, the CDR3 is TGTGCCAGCAGCTCGGGACTAGCGGAATACAATGAGCAGTTCTTC.

This clonotype has at least ten counts. The chain is built from TRBV20-1 and TRBJ2-7; D may match TRBD1 or TRBD2 (5 bases each). V was trimmed by 3 bases and J by 3 bases, leaving 15 bases between them. The CDR3 consists of 14 residues. Germline values: CDR1 DFQATT, CDR2 SNEGSKA (reference sequence). The CDR3 is CSASGAPEGYEQYF. The CDR3 DNA reads TGCAGTGCTAGCGGGGCCCCTGAAGGCTACGAGCAGTACTTC.

This clonotype was counted ten times or more. V gene TRBV27 combines with J gene TRBJ2-1; D is possibly TRBD2 (5 bases). The germline V and J ends were trimmed by 3 bases and 4 bases, with 16 bases remaining between them. CDR1 MNHEY and CDR2 SMNVEV come from the germline V gene (reference sequence). The length of the CDR3 is 16 residues. The CDR3 loop is CASSFKSTPGYNEQFF. DNA for the CDR3: TGTGCCAGCAGTTTCAAGTCGACCCCGGGGTACAATGAGCAGTTCTTC.

This clonotype occurred a few times. The V gene is TRBV28, the J gene TRBJ2-5; 11 bases fit TRBD1. The CDR3 covers 15 residues. The V and J ends lost 7 bases and 6 bases, in that order; junction bases with no gene match: 10. Germline CDR1 is MDHEN and CDR2 is SYDVKM. The DNA for the CDR3 is TGTGCCAGCAAACCAACCGGACAGGGGGCAAAGACCCAGTACTTC. Translated, it gives CASKPTGQGAKTQYF.

This chain joins TRBV18 and TRBJ2-5, with 13 bases fitting TRBD2. CDR1 is KGHSH, CDR2 LQKENI, per germline. J lost 2 bases, V lost 1 base, and 7 bases had no gene match. The CDR3 has 18 amino acids. The CDR3 sequence: CASSPRLGLAGEQETQYF. In nucleotides, the CDR3 is TGTGCCAGCTCACCACGCCTTGGACTAGCGGGGGAGCAAGAGACCCAGTACTTC.

This clonotype appeared a few times. This chain uses TRBV12-3 or TRBV12-4 with TRBJ2-7; 9 bases match TRBD1. This CDR3 is 13 amino acids long. The trim removed 5 bases at V and 6 bases at J, leaving 5 bases unmatched. The CDR3 here is CASSVGQGGEQYF. The CDR3 DNA sequence: TGTGCCAGCAGTGTGGGACAGGGAGGCGAGCAGTACTTC.

The V call is TRBV10-3, the J call TRBJ1-6, with 10 bases aligning to TRBD1. This CDR3 region has 15 residues. Trimming took 4 bases from V and 5 from J; bases not matched to a gene: 2. CDR1 is ENHRY, CDR2 SYGVKD, per germline. The CDR3 DNA reads as TGTGCCATCAGTGGCGGGACAGGGGATAATTCACCCCTCCACTTT. Protein sequence: CAISGGTGDNSPLHF.

The sample holds many counts of this clonotype. This chain links TRBV12-3 or TRBV12-4 with TRBJ2-2; D might be TRBD1 (6 bases). Trimming took 5 bases from V and 6 from J, leaving 19 bases between them. CDR3 size: 16 residues. The CDR3 DNA reads TGTGCCAGCAGTCCTACAGGGCGCCCTCCCGCCGGGGAGCTGTTTTTT. Translated, it gives CASSPTGRPPAGELFF.

This clonotype was detected only a few times. The chain has TRBV2 and TRBJ2-1; a weak D match, TRBD1 (5 bases). V lost 7 bases and J lost 0, with 13 bases in between. CDR3 length equals 15 residues. The germline gives CDR1 SNHLY, CDR2 FYNNEI. The CDR3 bases are TGTGCCAGCACCATGGGAAGGGGCTCCTACAATGAGCAGTTCTTC. Its protein is CASTMGRGSYNEQFF. Filled out from reference TRBV2 and TRBJ2-1, the complete variable domain reads EPEVTQTPSHQVTQMGQEVILRCVPISNHLYFYWYRQILGQKVEFLVSFYNNEISEKSEIFDDQFSVERPDGSNFTLKIRSTKLEDSAMYFCASTMGRGSYNEQFFGPGTRLTVL.

This clonotype has a handful of counts. This rearrangement joins TRBV5-1 to TRBJ2-5, with 7 bases matching TRBD2. J gave up 0 bases and V 0 bases, and 8 bases lay outside the gene matches. Germline V CDR1 and CDR2: SGHRS, YFSETQ. The CDR3 sequence is 17 residues long. The CDR3 loop is CASSLAKVAGHQETQYF. In DNA, the CDR3 is TGCGCCAGCAGCTTGGCCAAGGTAGCGGGCCACCAAGAGACCCAGTACTTC. Full variable domain (remainder filled in from reference TRBV5-1 and TRBJ2-5): KAGVTQTPRYLIKTRGQQVTLSCSPISGHRSVSWYQQTPGQGLQFLFEYFSETQRNKGNFPGRFSGRQFSNSRSEMNVSTLELGDSALYLCASSLAKVAGHQETQYFGPGTRLLVL.

As regards this clonotype: One end of the junction does not line up with germline, which may come from a read error. The chain carries TRBV6-4 and TRBJ2-2; 8 bases are shared with TRBD1. This CDR3 region has 18 residues. Germline lookup yields CDR1 MRHNA and CDR2 SNTAGT. CDR3 region: CACSWGDRKSANTGELFF. The DNA for the CDR3 is TGTGCCTGCAGTTGGGGGGACAGGAAAAGTGCGAACACCGGGGAGCTGTTTTTT.

This clonotype showed up just a few times. The rearrangement joins TRBV6-1 to TRBJ1-6; 11 nucleotides align to TRBD1. The CDR3 has 16 amino acids. With 4 bases clipped from V and 8 bases from J, the junction kept 7 bases outside the gene matches. Germline loops: CDR1 MNHNS, CDR2 SASEGT. The CDR3 region has the DNA TGTGCCAGCAGTGGGGGACAGGGGGAAAGGGATTCACCCCTCCACTTT. Protein sequence: CASSGGQGERDSPLHF.

V and J are TRBV7-9 and TRBJ2-1, with TRBD2 matching over 10 bases. V dropped 5 bases and J dropped 5; count of bases not matched to a gene: 9. Germline V gene data show CDR1 as SEHNR and CDR2 as FQNEAQ (reference sequence). The CDR3 runs to 16 residues. The DNA of the CDR3 is TGTGCCAGCAGCCCAGGTAGCGGGGGGAATCACAATGAGCAGTTCTTC. As protein: CASSPGSGGNHNEQFF.

This clonotype has a count of ten or more. The chain recombines TRBV5-1 with TRBJ2-1; D possibly corresponds to TRBD2 (5 bases). Germline V lookup: CDR1 SGHRS, CDR2 YFSETQ. V dropped 5 bases and J dropped 5 bases, with 20 bases sitting between them. The CDR3 is 16 amino acids. The CDR3 DNA follows: TGCGCCAGCAGGTCCCTAGCCAGCGGAAATAACAATGAGCAGTTCTTC. This sequence encodes CASRSLASGNNNEQFF.

The V call is TRBV18, the J call TRBJ2-5, with 10 positions matching TRBD1. Unmatched junction bases numbered 5, after V lost 4 bases and J lost 3 bases. Germline CDR1 reads KGHSH; CDR2 reads LQKENI. This CDR3 contains 15 residues. CDR3 nucleotides: TGTGCCAGCTCACGACAGACAGGGGGCGAAGAGACCCAGTACTTC. It yields the protein CASSRQTGGEETQYF.

This clonotype was picked up a small number of times. The chain carries TRBV7-3 and TRBJ1-2; D is perhaps TRBD1 (5 bases). The CDR3 totals 14 residues. V lost 5 bases, J lost 6 bases, and 16 bases lay in between. CDR1 SGHTA and CDR2 FQGTGA come from the germline V gene. The CDR3 DNA reads TGTGCCAGCAGCCCGACGGGGGGGAGGGATGGCTACACCTTC. Translating gives CASSPTGGRDGYTF.

V usage is TRBV3-1 and J usage is TRBJ2-5, with 9 bases identical to TRBD1. The CDR3 consists of 16 residues. Germline CDR1 is LGHDT and CDR2 is YNNKEL (reference sequence). V trimming: 5 bases; J trimming: 10 bases; junction bases outside the gene matches: 17. The CDR3, as DNA: TGTGCCAGCAGCACCCGAGGCCGGGACAGGGAAGGTAACCAGTACTTC. Protein product: CASSTRGRDREGNQYF.

This clonotype was seen a handful of times. The chain has TRBV29-1 and TRBJ2-7, with a tentative D call TRBD2 (6 bases). Germline V lookup: CDR1 SQVTM, CDR2 ANQGSEA. Trimming removed 4 bases from V and 4 bases from J, with 17 bases in between. This CDR3 has 14 residues. The CDR3 DNA is TGCAGCGTTGGGGCCAGGACGGGAGCTTACGAGCAGTACTTC. Translated, it gives CSVGARTGAYEQYF.